This is a list of T cell receptor beta chains from one sample in a study of T-cell reconstitution after alpha-beta-depleted transplantation in children. Via MiXCR, TCRdb re-called the PCR reads, giving one row per CDR3 protein. Altogether roughly 89,000 distinct CDR3 sequences are present, 12% being singletons, with the ten largest covering around 14%. Sample: PBMCs from the stem cell graft donor, taken from the stem cell graft. These receptor sequences come from a human donor who donated a stem cell graft to a child with inherited bone marrow failure. The CDR3 runs from the conserved cysteine through the conserved F or W. A D gene is named only where the DNA matches it firmly. Some rows mark clone size as missing; the rest say once, few, many or name a class of expanded clone.

j_gene	v_gene	d_gene	abundance	CDR3aa	CDR3nt
TRBJ2-1	TRBV9	TRBD1	many	CASSETGDTYNEQFF	TGTGCCAGCAGCGAGACAGGGGATACCTACAATGAGCAGTTCTTC
TRBJ2-7	TRBV5-1	-	many	CASSGGDVEQYF	TGCGCCAGCAGCGGGGGTGATGTCGAGCAGTACTTC
TRBJ1-2	TRBV7-3	-	few	CASSLRSSDGYTF	TGTGCCAGCAGCTTAAGATCCTCCGATGGCTACACCTTC
TRBJ1-5	TRBV4-3	TRBD1	many	CASSQDGQGGQPQHF	TGCGCCAGCAGCCAAGATGGACAGGGCGGACAGCCCCAGCATTTT
TRBJ2-1	TRBV3-1	TRBD2	many	CASSQGGGINEQFF	TGTGCCAGCAGCCAGGGCGGGGGGATTAATGAGCAGTTCTTC
TRBJ2-2	TRBV5-8	-	many	CASSLPGRGELFF	TGTGCCAGCAGCTTGCCCGGCCGGGGGGAGCTGTTTTTT
TRBJ2-5	TRBV2	-	many	CASIGQGETQYF	TGTGCCAGCATCGGCCAGGGGGAGACCCAGTACTTC
TRBJ1-3	TRBV3-1	-	many	CASSQRNTIYF	TGTGCCAGCAGCCAGAGAAACACCATATATTTT
TRBJ1-2	TRBV20-1	-	many	CSARDPGEGYTF	TGCAGTGCTAGAGATCCCGGGGAGGGCTACACCTTC
TRBJ2-5	TRBV5-1	TRBD2	many	CASSLGNSGGQETQYF	TGCGCCAGCAGCTTGGGGAATAGCGGGGGGCAAGAGACCCAGTACTTC
TRBJ2-3	TRBV2	-	many	CASTDPDRTSTDTQYF	TGTGCCAGCACCGACCCGGACAGAACTAGCACAGATACGCAGTATTTT
TRBJ1-6	TRBV7-2	TRBD1	-	CASSAGQAARPLHF	TGTGCCAGCAGCGCGGGACAGGCGGCTCGGCCCCTCCACTTT
TRBJ1-5	TRBV12-3/TRBV12-4	-	many	CASSATGGNQPQHF	TGTGCCAGCAGTGCGACTGGAGGGAATCAGCCCCAGCATTTT
TRBJ2-1	TRBV7-2	-	-	CASSAGRSIQYNEQFF	TGTGCCAGCAGCGCGGGCCGGTCGATTCAATACAATGAGCAGTTCTTC
TRBJ1-1	TRBV6-5	-	many	CASIRDATNTEAFF	TGTGCCAGCATCCGGGACGCGACGAACACTGAAGCTTTCTTT
TRBJ1-1	TRBV6-5	-	many	CASSYLSLEGPGTEAFF	TGTGCCAGCAGTTACTTATCGCTCGAGGGCCCGGGCACTGAAGCTTTCTTT
TRBJ2-5	TRBV20-1	-	many	CSALKQWSQETQYF	TGCAGTGCTTTAAAACAGTGGAGCCAAGAGACCCAGTACTTC
TRBJ1-5	TRBV7-8	-	many	CASSPRGGAIGLVSNQPQHF	TGTGCCAGCAGCCCGAGGGGGGGGGCCATCGGATTAGTTAGCAATCAGCCCCAGCATTTT
TRBJ2-3	TRBV18	TRBD2	many	CASSPRRTSDPDTQYF	TGTGCCAGCTCACCCCGCCGGACTAGCGACCCAGATACGCAGTATTTT
TRBJ2-7	TRBV7-2	-	-	CASSPRGVADSYEQYF	TGTGCCAGCAGCCCAAGGGGGGTCGCTGACTCCTACGAGCAGTACTTC
TRBJ1-3	TRBV7-9	TRBD1	many	CASSLGPGTGAGNTIYF	TGTGCCAGCAGCTTAGGCCCCGGGACAGGGGCTGGAAACACCATATATTTT
TRBJ2-7	TRBV5-1	-	many	CASSLDGSNEQYF	TGCGCCAGCAGCTTGGACGGATCCAACGAGCAGTACTTC
TRBJ1-1	TRBV7-2	-	many	CASSPPQTTEAFF	TGTGCCAGCAGCCCCCCACAGACCACTGAAGCTTTCTTT
TRBJ1-2	TRBV18	-	-	CASSRGGHYGYTF	TGTGCCAGCTCACGGGGCGGCCACTATGGCTACACCTTC
TRBJ1-5	TRBV6-1	-	few	CATWTARGNQPQHF	TGTGCCACCTGGACAGCAAGGGGAAATCAGCCCCAGCATTTT
TRBJ2-6	TRBV5-1	-	many	CASSAAGANVLTF	TGCGCCAGCAGCGCGGCTGGGGCCAACGTCCTGACTTTC
TRBJ1-1	TRBV5-6	TRBD1	many	CASSSLQGSSTAAFF	TGTGCCAGCAGCTCATTACAGGGGAGCAGCACTGCAGCTTTCTTT
TRBJ1-5	TRBV11-2	-	-	CASSAEIGQPQHF	TGTGCCAGCAGCGCAGAAATTGGTCAGCCCCAGCATTTT
TRBJ1-5	TRBV19	-	-	CASSRDLSNHPQHF	TGTGCCAGCAGCAGGGACCTTAGCAATCATCCCCAGCATTTT
TRBJ1-3	TRBV28	-	-	CASSLMGVTGNTIYF	TGTGCCAGCAGTTTAATGGGCGTAACTGGAAACACCATATATTTT
TRBJ1-2	TRBV20-1	TRBD1	many	CSGGGDYGYTF	TGCAGTGGAGGGGGCGACTATGGCTACACCTTC
TRBJ2-1	TRBV5-1	-	many	CASSLARALALGEQFF	TGCGCCAGCAGCTTGGCCCGGGCGCTAGCGTTGGGTGAGCAGTTCTTC